These 10 T cell receptor beta chains originate from one sample sequenced in a study of control samples from healthy donors and cancer patients. Clones were sequenced by immunoSEQ multiplex PCR, and TCRdb holds only the in-frame ones, with some missing. The sample has more than 90,000 clones, more than 85% seen once; the top ten hold roughly 7.7%. Material for sequencing was blood. These receptors were taken from a young man in good health.

This chain joins TRBV4-1 and TRBJ2-1; 8 bases match TRBD2. J lost 2 bases, V lost 6 bases, and 3 bases had no gene match. CDR3 length equals 14 residues. CDR1 and CDR2 (germline): MGHRA, YSYEKL. The CDR3 is CASRAGGPYNEQFF. The CDR3 nucleotides are TGCGCCAGCAGGGCGGGAGGTCCCTACAATGAGCAGTTCTTC.

V usage is TRBV5-1 and J usage is TRBJ2-2, with D unclear. Germline V gene lookup returns CDR1 SGHRS and CDR2 YFSETQ. The CDR3 is 14 residues long. Trimming cost V 0 bases and J 6 bases, with 9 bases left between them. The DNA for the CDR3 is TGCGCCAGCAGCTTGGCGTTGGTGTCCGGGGAGCTGTTTTTT. Its translation: CASSLALVSGELFF.

The table lists this clone with a count of one. The chain joins TRBV7-3 to TRBJ1-1; a weak D match, TRBD1 (6 bases). CDR3 length: 15 residues. The germline V gene encodes CDR1 SGHTA and CDR2 FQGTGA. V was cut by 5 bases and J by 4 bases, with 17 bases left in between. The CDR3 bases are TGTGCCAGCAGCCCACAGCCGACAGGCCTCACTGAAGCTTTCTTT. Amino acid sequence: CASSPQPTGLTEAFF.

The genes are TRBV12-3 or TRBV12-4 and TRBJ1-2; no firm D call. Trimming removed 7 bases at V and 4 bases at J, with 4 bases between. This CDR3 region has 10 residues. For the CDR3, the DNA is TGTGCCAGCACGCTCTATGGCTACACCTTC. The encoded protein is CASTLYGYTF.

The V gene is TRBV13, the J gene TRBJ1-4; TRBD1 aligns across 8 bases. J gave up 7 bases and V 5 bases, and 6 bases lay outside the gene matches. Germline lookup yields CDR1 PRHDT and CDR2 FYEKMQ (reference sequence). This CDR3 is 14 amino acids long. The CDR3 sequence is CASSQTGGGEKLFF. CDR3 DNA: TGTGCCAGCAGCCAAACAGGGGGAGGTGAAAAACTGTTTTTT.

This chain links TRBV27 with TRBJ2-1; D uncertain. The CDR3 has 13 residues. Looked up from germline, CDR1 is MNHEY and CDR2 is SMNVEV (reference sequence). V was cut by 2 bases and J by 5 bases, with 7 bases left in between. CDR3 DNA: TGTGCCAGCAGTTTACTAGACGACAATGAGCAGTTCTTC. This gives the protein CASSLLDDNEQFF.

The rearrangement links TRBV30 to TRBJ1-6, with D unclear. Germline V gene data show CDR1 as GTSNPN and CDR2 as SVGIG (reference sequence). The CDR3 has 17 residues. Trimming left V 0 bases short and J 3 bases short, with 15 bases between. In DNA form, the CDR3 reads TGTGCCTGGAGTGTAAGCAGGTCATCAAACTATAATTCACCCCTCCACTTT. This encodes CAWSVSRSSNYNSPLHF.

This clone was recorded only once. The chain carries TRBV28 and TRBJ1-6, with D unresolved. The CDR3 runs 16 residues. Germline values: CDR1 MDHEN, CDR2 SYDVKM. V was trimmed by 6 bases and J by 8 bases, leaving 20 bases between them. The CDR3 DNA is TGTGCCAGCAGGGTGATTCTAACAAGTAGTCATTCACCCCTCCACTTT. Amino acid sequence: CASRVILTSSHSPLHF.

The chain joins TRBV27 to TRBJ2-2; 7 bases are shared with TRBD1. This CDR3 has 15 residues. V shed 4 bases and J 4 bases; nucleotides not matched to a gene: 6. CDR1 and CDR2 from the germline V gene are MNHEY and SMNVEV (reference sequence). CDR3 in DNA: TGTGCCAGCAGTTCTACCGGGACAGCCACCGGGGAGCTGTTTTTT. It codes for CASSSTGTATGELFF.

J is TRBJ1-2 and V is TRBV24-1; D is perhaps TRBD1 (6 bases). Looked up from germline, CDR1 is KGHDR and CDR2 is SFDVKD. The CDR3 has 13 residues. The V end was cut by 7 bases, the J end by 8 bases, with 16 bases between. In nucleotides, the CDR3 is TGTGCCACCAGGGGTAGACAGGCGAAGGGCTACACCTTC. It yields the protein CATRGRQAKGYTF.